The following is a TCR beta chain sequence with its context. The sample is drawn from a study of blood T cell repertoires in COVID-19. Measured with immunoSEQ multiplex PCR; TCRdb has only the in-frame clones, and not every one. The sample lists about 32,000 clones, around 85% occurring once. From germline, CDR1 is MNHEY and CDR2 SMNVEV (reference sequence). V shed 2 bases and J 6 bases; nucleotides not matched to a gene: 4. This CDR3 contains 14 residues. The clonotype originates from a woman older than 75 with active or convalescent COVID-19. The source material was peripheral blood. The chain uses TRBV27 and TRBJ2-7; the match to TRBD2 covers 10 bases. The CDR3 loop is CASSLLAGVGEQYF. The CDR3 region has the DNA TGTGCCAGCAGTTTACTAGCGGGAGTAGGCGAGCAGTACTTC.